These 6 T cell receptor beta chains came from one sample sequenced in a study of blood T cell repertoires in COVID-19. The method was immunoSEQ multiplex PCR; TCRdb's version includes in-frame clones alone and lacks a portion of them. The sample shows over 150,000 clones, 89% of them seen only once. Sequenced material: peripheral blood. These TCRs come from a man aged 18 to 29 who had recovered from COVID-19.

In this sample, this clone turned up once. The chain has TRBV2 and TRBJ1-1; 9 positions match TRBD1. With 6 bases clipped from V and 11 bases from J, the junction kept 16 bases outside the gene matches. CDR3 length: 15 amino acids. Germline V gene lookup returns CDR1 SNHLY and CDR2 FYNNEI. The CDR3 is CASRDRAGTGKTAFF. The CDR3 coding sequence is TGTGCCAGCAGGGATCGAGCCGGGACAGGGAAGACGGCTTTCTTT.

The rearrangement links TRBV19 to TRBJ1-1, with 7 nucleotides matching TRBD1. Germline V gene sequence: CDR1 LNHDA, CDR2 SQIVND (reference sequence). The CDR3 loop spans 15 amino acids. Unmatched junction bases numbered 13, after V lost 4 bases and J lost 8 bases. CDR3 residues: CASSKRDRESCEAFF. Here the CDR3 DNA reads TGTGCCAGTAGTAAACGAGACAGGGAATCGTGCGAAGCTTTCTTT.

The V and J genes are TRBV2 and TRBJ1-6, with 9 bases identical to TRBD1. J lost 7 bases, V lost 5 bases, and 6 bases had no gene match. The germline gives CDR1 SNHLY, CDR2 FYNNEI. The CDR3 spans 15 residues. DNA of the CDR3: TGTGCCAGCAGTTCACAGGGGGCAGAGAATTCACCCCTCCACTTT. Protein sequence: CASSSQGAENSPLHF.

The sample holds one count of this clone. The rearrangement joins TRBV30 to TRBJ1-5; D uncertain. Germline V CDR1 and CDR2: GTSNPN, SVGIG (reference sequence). There are 13 residues in the CDR3. The germline V and J ends were trimmed by 5 bases and 4 bases, with 12 bases remaining between them. This CDR3 is CAWDGPGNQPQHF. Here the CDR3 DNA reads TGTGCCTGGGACGGTCCGGGGAATCAGCCCCAGCATTTT.

V gene TRBV28 combines with J gene TRBJ2-2; 10 nucleotides match TRBD2. J was trimmed by 3 bases and V by 7 bases; bases with no gene match: 8. The germline gives CDR1 MDHEN, CDR2 SYDVKM. The CDR3 contains 16 residues. The CDR3 nucleotides read TGTGCCAGCACTCTGGGGACTAGCGATTACACCGGGGAGCTGTTTTTT. Translated: CASTLGTSDYTGELFF.

This sequence joins TRBV29-1 and TRBJ2-5; D unclear. CDR1 SQVTM and CDR2 ANQGSEA come from the germline V gene. The germline V and J ends were trimmed by 6 bases and 1 base, with 9 bases remaining between them. This CDR3 comprises 12 residues. The CDR3 here is CSVHSIQETQYF. In DNA, the CDR3 is TGCAGCGTCCACAGCATCCAAGAGACCCAGTACTTC.